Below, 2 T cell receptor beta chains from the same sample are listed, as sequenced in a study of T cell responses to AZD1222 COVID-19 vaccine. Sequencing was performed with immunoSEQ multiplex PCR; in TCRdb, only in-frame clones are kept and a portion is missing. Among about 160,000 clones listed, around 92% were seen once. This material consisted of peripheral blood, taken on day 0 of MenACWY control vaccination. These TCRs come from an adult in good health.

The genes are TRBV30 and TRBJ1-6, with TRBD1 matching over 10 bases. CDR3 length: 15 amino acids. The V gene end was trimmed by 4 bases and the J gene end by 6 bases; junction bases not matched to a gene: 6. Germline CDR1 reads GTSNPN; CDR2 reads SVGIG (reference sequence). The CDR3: CAWTPGQGINSPLHF. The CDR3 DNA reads TGTGCCTGGACCCCGGGACAGGGGATTAATTCACCCCTCCACTTT.

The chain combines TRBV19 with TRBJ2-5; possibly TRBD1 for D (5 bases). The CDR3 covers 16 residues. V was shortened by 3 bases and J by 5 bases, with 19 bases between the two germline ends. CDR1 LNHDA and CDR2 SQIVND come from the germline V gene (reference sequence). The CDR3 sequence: CASSIGASHAGETQYF. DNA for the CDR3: TGTGCCAGTAGTATTGGGGCCTCCCATGCAGGTGAGACCCAGTACTTC.